These T cell receptor beta chains were read from a single sample in a study of shared clonotypes between healthy human individuals. The repertoire was sequenced with immunoSEQ multiplex PCR; TCRdb's copy has only in-frame clones and lacks some. The profile shows about 580,000 clones, more than 95% of them singletons. Sequenced sample: naive CD8+ T cells sorted from blood. All receptors come from a man aged 25-45 years in good health. Each CDR3 is given with its conserved first and last residue. Fields, in order: J gene, V gene, D gene, CDR3 length, clone size, CDR3 DNA, CDR3 protein. D genes are given only for firm matches. Clone sizes are given selectively: once, few, many, or a class where the clone is expanded.

TRBJ2-2,TRBV21-1,.,17,.,TGTGCCAGCAGCAACCGGACTAGCGGGAGGTACACCGGGGAGCTGTTTTTT,CASSNRTSGRYTGELFF
TRBJ2-1,TRBV27,TRBD2,13,.,TGTGCCAGTGGACTAGCGGGAGCTAATGAGCAGTTCTTC,CASGLAGANEQFF
TRBJ2-3,TRBV29-1,.,13,.,TGCAGCGCCTCGGGGTTGGACACAGATACGCAGTATTTT,CSASGLDTDTQYF
TRBJ1-1,TRBV28,.,14,.,TGTGCCAGCATTATGGGGAGGGGCGGCACTGAAGCTTTCTTT,CASIMGRGGTEAFF
TRBJ1-1,TRBV7-6,.,13,.,TGTGCCAGCAGCTTAGCGGGTTTGACTGAAGCTTTCTTT,CASSLAGLTEAFF
TRBJ2-2,TRBV11-3,TRBD2,16,.,TGTGCCAGCAGCTCTATAGCGGGAGGGAACACCGGGGAGCTGTTTTTT,CASSSIAGGNTGELFF
TRBJ2-1,TRBV4-3,.,15,few,TGCGCCAGCAGCCCAACTAGTTCGCCCTACAATGAGCAGTTCTTC,CASSPTSSPYNEQFF
TRBJ2-7,TRBV5-1,TRBD1,15,.,TGCGCCAGCACCTCGTTAGGGGGCGAGCGGTACGAGCAGTACTTC,CASTSLGGERYEQYF
TRBJ1-5,TRBV27,TRBD1,15,few,TGTGCCAGCAGTTCCCGACCAACAGGGGATCAGCCCCAGCATTTT,CASSSRPTGDQPQHF
TRBJ2-1,TRBV5-6,TRBD2,18,.,TGTGCCAGCAGCCCTGGGGCTAGCGGGAGGGCTCGGCGAAATGAGCAGTTCTTC,CASSPGASGRARRNEQFF
TRBJ1-5,TRBV4-2,.,14,.,TGTGCCAGCAGCCAAGAGACAGTCAATCAGCCCCAGCATTTT,CASSQETVNQPQHF
TRBJ2-1,TRBV5-6,TRBD2,16,.,TGTGCCAGCAGCTTGTCGTTTGATAGCGGGTTGAATGAGCAGTTCTTC,CASSLSFDSGLNEQFF
TRBJ2-1,TRBV2,.,13,.,TGTGCCAGCAGTGGACTAGTAACGAATGAGCAGTTCTTC,CASSGLVTNEQFF
TRBJ2-7,TRBV11-2,.,16,.,TGTGCCAGCAGCGAGGGGACAGCGGGACTAGTCTACGAGCAGTACTTC,CASSEGTAGLVYEQYF
TRBJ2-1,TRBV29-1,TRBD2,16,.,TGCAGCGCACGCGTGGCCCACGCGGGAGGCCGATATGAGCAGTTCTTC,CSARVAHAGGRYEQFF
TRBJ2-1,TRBV12-5,.,11,.,TGTGCTAGTGGGATCGCGGATGAGCAGTTCTTC,CASGIADEQFF
TRBJ2-3,TRBV7-9,TRBD2,15,.,TGTGCCAGCAGCTTAGCTAGCGGGAGAATAGATACGCAGTATTTT,CASSLASGRIDTQYF
TRBJ2-3,TRBV29-1,.,13,.,TGCAGCGTTTGGGGCGGGAGCACAGATACGCAGTATTTT,CSVWGGSTDTQYF